The 15 T cell receptor beta chains listed next were all sequenced from one sample in a study of blood T cells in healthy people across ages. Primers used in a second PCR of about 7 to 11 cycles were a sample-barcoded 5' primer and a J-beta primer mix. Via MiXCR, TCRdb re-called the 5' RACE reads, giving one row per CDR3 protein. The sample records 720,000 or so distinct CDR3 sequences, over 40% being singletons. Sequences were obtained from blood. All receptors come from a man older than 75 in good health.

This clonotype was recorded at least ten times. V gene TRBV7-2 combines with J gene TRBJ2-3; D remains unclear. CDR3 size: 16 residues. Looked up from germline, CDR1 is SGHTA and CDR2 is FQGNSA. Trimming removed 5 bases at V and 0 bases at J, with 15 bases between. The CDR3 nucleotides read TGTGCCAGCAGCCCGAGCCGGGCAGCTAGCACAGATACGCAGTATTTT. It encodes CASSPSRAASTDTQYF.

V is TRBV12-3 or TRBV12-4 and J is TRBJ2-1; 9 positions agree with TRBD1. J lost 6 bases, V lost 3 bases, and 3 bases had no gene match. This CDR3 has 14 residues. CDR3 region: CASSLTGGFNEQFF. DNA for the CDR3: TGTGCCAGCAGTTTGACAGGGGGATTCAATGAGCAGTTCTTC.

The chain uses TRBV5-1 and TRBJ2-7; the D is unclear. The V gene's germline CDR1 is SGHRS and CDR2 YFSETQ. Trimming took 0 bases from V and 2 from J, leaving 9 bases between them. The CDR3 is 14 amino acids. CDR3 region: CASSLGADAYEQYF. Here the CDR3 DNA reads TGCGCCAGCAGCTTGGGGGCAGATGCCTACGAGCAGTACTTC.

Many counts were recorded for this clonotype. This CDR3 is CASSQSGERGLLEQYF. In DNA, the CDR3 is TGCGCCAGCAGCCAAAGTGGGGAGCGAGGTCTGTTGGAGCAGTACTTC. The gene calls are TRBV4-1 and TRBJ2-7, with D maybe TRBD2 (5 bases). CDR3 length: 16 residues. Germline CDR1 is MGHRA and CDR2 is YSYEKL. Trimming stripped 2 bases from V and 7 bases from J, with 21 bases between.

The rearrangement links TRBV15 to TRBJ2-7; D not certain. The better agreement between TRBJ2-5 and the DNA end casts doubt on the J call. Germline loops: CDR1 LNHNV, CDR2 YYDKDF (reference sequence). The CDR3 covers 13 residues. The CDR3 coding sequence is TGTGCCACCAGCAGAGGGCATGAAGAGACCCAGTACTTC. Amino acid sequence: CATSRGHEETQYF.

DNA for the CDR3: TGTGCCAGCAGGAAGGGCGTCTACGAGCAGTACTTC. Amino acids: CASRKGVYEQYF. The chain joins TRBV6-2 or TRBV6-3 to TRBJ2-7; D remains ambiguous. The CDR3 spans 12 residues. Between the trimmed V and J ends, which lost 6 bases and 3 bases, there was a span of 9 bases. Germline V lookup: CDR1 MNHEY, CDR2 SVGEGT.

This clonotype was seen ten or more times. The CDR3 nucleotides are TGTGCCAGCAGCCAAGAAATGGACAGACTGTTTTTT. Translation: CASSQEMDRLFF. This chain connects TRBV3-1 to TRBJ1-4, with D perhaps matching TRBD1 (6 bases). V was clipped by 0 bases and J by 13 bases, with 9 bases between them. The germline V gene encodes CDR1 LGHDT and CDR2 YNNKEL (reference sequence). The CDR3 sequence is 12 residues long. Using reference TRBV3-1 and TRBJ1-4 for the parts outside the CDR3, the full variable domain is DTAVSQTPKYLVTQMGNDKSIKCEQNLGHDTMYWYKQDSKKFLKIMFSYNNKELIINETVPNRFSPKSPDKAHLNLHINSLELGDSAVYFCASSQEMDRLFFGSGTQLSVL.

This clonotype turned up a few times. The chain links TRBV7-9 to TRBJ2-1; no clear D gene. The germline V gene encodes CDR1 SEHNR and CDR2 FQNEAQ (reference sequence). The V gene lost 5 bases and the J gene lost 5 bases, with 13 bases spanning the gap. CDR3 length equals 14 residues. The CDR3 loop reads CASSPTDGDNEQFF. The CDR3 region has the DNA TGTGCCAGCAGCCCAACCGACGGAGACAATGAGCAGTTCTTC.

This clonotype was seen a handful of times. This chain joins TRBV6-2 or TRBV6-3 and TRBJ2-6; no clear D gene. The V end was cut by 6 bases, the J end by 1 base, with 7 bases between. The germline CDR1 and CDR2 sequences are MNHEY and SVGEGT. CDR3 length: 14 amino acids. The CDR3 DNA follows: TGTGCCAGCAGGGCAGCTTCTGGGGCCAACGTCCTGACTTTC. It is translated as CASRAASGANVLTF.

The rearrangement joins TRBV7-6 to TRBJ2-5, with 9 bases that match TRBD2. Germline CDR1 SGHVS, CDR2 FNYEAQ. This CDR3 has 14 residues. Trimming cost V 4 bases and J 3 bases; bases outside gene matches: 3. The CDR3 DNA is TGTGCCAGCAGCTCAGGGACTAGCAAAGAGACCCAGTACTTC. Amino acid sequence: CASSSGTSKETQYF.

The chain joins TRBV11-2 to TRBJ2-1; D might be TRBD1 (5 bases). The germline CDR1 and CDR2 sequences are SGHAT and FQNNGV. V was clipped by 9 bases and J by 1 base, with 16 bases between them. The CDR3 runs to 15 residues. The CDR3 spells CASRPRPGSYNEQFF. The CDR3 DNA follows: TGTGCCAGTCGCCCCCGTCCAGGGTCCTACAATGAGCAGTTCTTC.

This clonotype was seen more than once but under ten times. V usage is TRBV4-1 and J usage is TRBJ2-2, with D possibly TRBD1 on 6 matching bases. V was shortened by 6 bases and J by 5 bases, with 16 bases between the two germline ends. Looked up from germline, CDR1 is MGHRA and CDR2 is YSYEKL. This CDR3 spans 15 amino acids. The CDR3 DNA sequence: TGCGCCAGCAGTCCTCCGAGCAGGGGAACCGGGGAGCTGTTTTTT. Protein: CASSPPSRGTGELFF.

V is TRBV7-8 and J is TRBJ2-5; D is unclear. Trimming took 1 base from V and 5 from J, leaving 8 bases between them. CDR3 size: 13 residues. The germline V gene has CDR1 SGHVS and CDR2 FQNEAQ. The DNA of the CDR3 is TGTGCCAGCAGCTTAGTTAGGTTCGAGACCCAGTACTTC. Translating gives CASSLVRFETQYF.

The V and J genes are TRBV29-1 and TRBJ1-1; a weak D match, TRBD1 (6 bases). The CDR3 loop spans 14 amino acids. Germline V gene lookup returns CDR1 SQVTM and CDR2 ANQGSEA. Between the trimmed V and J ends, which lost 6 bases and 4 bases, there was a span of 18 bases. The CDR3 coding sequence is TGCAGCGTCCCGGGACACCGGAGGAGCACTGAAGCTTTCTTT. This gives the protein CSVPGHRRSTEAFF.

To note about this clonotype: One junction end does not reproduce the germline sequence, and a read error may be involved. The chain combines TRBV7-2 with TRBJ2-7; D gene uncertain. Gene TRBJ2-5 matches the end of the DNA better, so the J call may be wrong. The CDR3 spans 14 residues. CDR1 SGHTA and CDR2 FQGNSA come from the germline V gene. In DNA, the CDR3 is TGTGCCGGCAGCCAGTGGATAGGAATAGAGACCCAGTACTTC. Its protein is CAGSQWIGIETQYF.